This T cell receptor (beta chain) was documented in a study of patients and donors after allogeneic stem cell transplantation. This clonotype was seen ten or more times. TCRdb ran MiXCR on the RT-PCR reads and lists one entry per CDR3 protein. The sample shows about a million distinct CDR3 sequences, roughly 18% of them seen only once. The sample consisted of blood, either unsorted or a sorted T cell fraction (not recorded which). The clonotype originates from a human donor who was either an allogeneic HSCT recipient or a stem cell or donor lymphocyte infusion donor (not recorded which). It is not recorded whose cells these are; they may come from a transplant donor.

The CDR3 coding sequence is TGCGCCAGCAGCCTCGGGACTAGCGGTGACATTCAGTACTTC. Amino acid sequence: CASSLGTSGDIQYF. This chain joins TRBV4-1 and TRBJ2-4; 11 nucleotides line up with TRBD2. Per the germline V gene, CDR1 is MGHRA and CDR2 is YSYEKL. V lost 4 bases and J lost 8; bases outside the gene matches: 4. CDR3 size: 14 residues.